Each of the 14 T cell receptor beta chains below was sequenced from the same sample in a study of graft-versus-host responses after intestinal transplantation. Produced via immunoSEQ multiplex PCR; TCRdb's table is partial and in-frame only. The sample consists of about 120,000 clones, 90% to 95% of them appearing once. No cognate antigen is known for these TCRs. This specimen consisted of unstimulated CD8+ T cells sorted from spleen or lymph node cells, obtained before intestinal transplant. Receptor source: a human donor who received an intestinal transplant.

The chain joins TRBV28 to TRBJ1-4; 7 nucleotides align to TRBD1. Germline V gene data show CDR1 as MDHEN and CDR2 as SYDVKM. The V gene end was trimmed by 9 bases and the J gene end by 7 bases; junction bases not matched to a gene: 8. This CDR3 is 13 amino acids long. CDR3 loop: CASYDREGEKLFF. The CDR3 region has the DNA TGTGCCAGTTACGACAGGGAGGGTGAAAAACTGTTTTTT.

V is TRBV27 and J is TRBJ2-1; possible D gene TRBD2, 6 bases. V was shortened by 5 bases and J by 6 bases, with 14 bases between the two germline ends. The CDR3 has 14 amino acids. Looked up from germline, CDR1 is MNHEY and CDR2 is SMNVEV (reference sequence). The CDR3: CASSTYGGSNEQFF. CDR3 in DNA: TGTGCCAGCAGTACCTACGGGGGAAGCAATGAGCAGTTCTTC.

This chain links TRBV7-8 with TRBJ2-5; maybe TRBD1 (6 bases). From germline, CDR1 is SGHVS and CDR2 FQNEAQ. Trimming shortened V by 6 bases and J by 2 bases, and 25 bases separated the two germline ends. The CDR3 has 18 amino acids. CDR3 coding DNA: TGTGCCAGCAGTTCACGTTACCCGGACAGCCTAAAACAAGAGACCCAGTACTTC. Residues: CASSSRYPDSLKQETQYF.

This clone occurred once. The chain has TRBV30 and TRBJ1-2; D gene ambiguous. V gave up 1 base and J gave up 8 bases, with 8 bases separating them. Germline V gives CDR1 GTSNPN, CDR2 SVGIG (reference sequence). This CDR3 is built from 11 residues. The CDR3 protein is CAWSEEGGYTF. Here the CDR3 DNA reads TGTGCCTGGAGTGAGGAGGGCGGCTACACCTTC.

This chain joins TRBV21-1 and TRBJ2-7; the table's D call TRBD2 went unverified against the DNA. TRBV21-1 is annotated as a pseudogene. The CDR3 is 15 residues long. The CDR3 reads CASSKGGGEGPEQYF. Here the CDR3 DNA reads TGTGCCAGCAGCAAAGGTGGAGGGGAAGGCCCGGAGCAGTACTTC.

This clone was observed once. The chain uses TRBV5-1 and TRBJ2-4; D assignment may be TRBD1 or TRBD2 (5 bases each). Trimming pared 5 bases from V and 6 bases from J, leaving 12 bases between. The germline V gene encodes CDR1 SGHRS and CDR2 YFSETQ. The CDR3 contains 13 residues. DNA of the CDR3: TGCGCCAGCAGTTGGGGGATCGGAAACATTCAGTACTTC. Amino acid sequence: CASSWGIGNIQYF.

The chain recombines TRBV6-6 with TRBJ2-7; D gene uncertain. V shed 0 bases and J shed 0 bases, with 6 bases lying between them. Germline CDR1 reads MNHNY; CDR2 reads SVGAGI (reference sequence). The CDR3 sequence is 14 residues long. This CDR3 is CASSYSGSSYEQYF. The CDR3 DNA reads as TGTGCCAGCAGTTACTCAGGCAGCTCCTACGAGCAGTACTTC.

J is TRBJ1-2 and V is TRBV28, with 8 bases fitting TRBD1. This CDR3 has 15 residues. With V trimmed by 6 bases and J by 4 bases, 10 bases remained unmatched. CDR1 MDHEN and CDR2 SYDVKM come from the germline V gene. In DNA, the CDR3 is TGTGCCAGCAGCCCCATTTATCAGGGGGCCTATGGCTACACCTTC. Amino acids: CASSPIYQGAYGYTF.

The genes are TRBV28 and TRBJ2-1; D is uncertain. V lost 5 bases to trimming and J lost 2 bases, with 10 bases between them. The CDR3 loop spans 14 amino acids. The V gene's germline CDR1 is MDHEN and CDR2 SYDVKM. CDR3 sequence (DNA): TGTGCCAGCAGTCTCAGTGGGCCCTACAATGAGCAGTTCTTC. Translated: CASSLSGPYNEQFF. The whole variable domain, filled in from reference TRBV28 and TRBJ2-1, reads DVKVTQSSRYLVKRTGEKVFLECVQDMDHENMFWYRQDPGLGLRLIYFSYDVKMKEKGDIPEGYSVSREKKERFSLILESASTNQTSMYLCASSLSGPYNEQFFGPGTRLTVL.

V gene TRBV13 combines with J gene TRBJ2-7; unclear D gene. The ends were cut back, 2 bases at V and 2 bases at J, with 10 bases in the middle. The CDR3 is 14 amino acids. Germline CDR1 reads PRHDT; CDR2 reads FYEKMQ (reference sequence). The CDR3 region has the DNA TGTGCCAGCAGCTTAAGAGTGGAGCCCTACGAGCAGTACTTC. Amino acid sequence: CASSLRVEPYEQYF. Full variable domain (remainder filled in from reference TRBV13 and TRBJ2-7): AAGVIQSPRHLIKEKRETATLKCYPIPRHDTVYWYQQGPGQDPQFLISFYEKMQSDKGSIPDRFSAQQFSDYHSELNMSSLELGDSALYFCASSLRVEPYEQYFGPGTRLTVT.

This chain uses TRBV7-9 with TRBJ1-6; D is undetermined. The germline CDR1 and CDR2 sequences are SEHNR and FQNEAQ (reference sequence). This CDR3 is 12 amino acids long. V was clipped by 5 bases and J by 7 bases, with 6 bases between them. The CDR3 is CASSLQNSPLHF. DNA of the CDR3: TGTGCCAGCAGCCTTCAAAATTCACCCCTCCACTTT.

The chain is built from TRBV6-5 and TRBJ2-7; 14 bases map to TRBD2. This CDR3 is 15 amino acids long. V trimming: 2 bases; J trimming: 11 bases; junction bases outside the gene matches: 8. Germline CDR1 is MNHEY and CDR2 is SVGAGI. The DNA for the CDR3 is TGTGCCAGCAGTTACGCCAGACTAGCGGGAGGGCCAAAGTACTTC. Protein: CASSYARLAGGPKYF.

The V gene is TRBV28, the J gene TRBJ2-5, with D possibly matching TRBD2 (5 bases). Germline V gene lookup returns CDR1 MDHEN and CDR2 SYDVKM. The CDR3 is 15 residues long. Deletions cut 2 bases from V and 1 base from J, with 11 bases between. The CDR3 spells CASSLVQEVQETQYF. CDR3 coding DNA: TGTGCCAGCAGTTTAGTTCAGGAGGTCCAAGAGACCCAGTACTTC. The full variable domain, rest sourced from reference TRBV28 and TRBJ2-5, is DVKVTQSSRYLVKRTGEKVFLECVQDMDHENMFWYRQDPGLGLRLIYFSYDVKMKEKGDIPEGYSVSREKKERFSLILESASTNQTSMYLCASSLVQEVQETQYFGPGTRLLVL.

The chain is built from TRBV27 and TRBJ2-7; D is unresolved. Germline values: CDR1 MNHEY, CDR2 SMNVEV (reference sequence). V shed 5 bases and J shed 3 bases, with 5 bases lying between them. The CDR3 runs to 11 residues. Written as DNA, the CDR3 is TGTGCCAGCAGTGATCACTACGAGCAGTACTTC. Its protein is CASSDHYEQYF.